This paragraph covers one TCR beta chain sequence. Its cognate antigen is unknown. The V and J ends lost 5 bases and 9 bases respectively, with 12 bases between them. Germline-derived CDR1 and CDR2 are DFQATT and SNEGSKA (reference sequence). The CDR3 is 11 residues long. Individual cDNA molecules were tagged with unique molecular identifiers, the study reported. From the 5' RACE reads, TCRdb called clonotypes with MiXCR, one entry per CDR3 protein. Seen here are some 60,000 distinct CDR3 sequences, 10% to 15% observed once, and the top ten hold 1.2% to 1.5%. This entry is derived from a study of early T cells in non-severe SARS-CoV-2 infection. Study results and caveats: Anti-spike CD8 responses were favored by VDJdb matching, which missed private and CD4 specificities.

The origin of this receptor is an adult who was a healthcare worker with PCR-confirmed SARS-CoV-2 infection or an uninfected control (not recorded which). This material consisted of whole blood, taken at baseline. The chain carries TRBV20-1 and TRBJ2-3; no reliable D call. This CDR3 is CSAFKGSTQYF. CDR3 sequence (DNA): TGCAGTGCTTTCAAAGGGTCGACGCAGTATTTT.